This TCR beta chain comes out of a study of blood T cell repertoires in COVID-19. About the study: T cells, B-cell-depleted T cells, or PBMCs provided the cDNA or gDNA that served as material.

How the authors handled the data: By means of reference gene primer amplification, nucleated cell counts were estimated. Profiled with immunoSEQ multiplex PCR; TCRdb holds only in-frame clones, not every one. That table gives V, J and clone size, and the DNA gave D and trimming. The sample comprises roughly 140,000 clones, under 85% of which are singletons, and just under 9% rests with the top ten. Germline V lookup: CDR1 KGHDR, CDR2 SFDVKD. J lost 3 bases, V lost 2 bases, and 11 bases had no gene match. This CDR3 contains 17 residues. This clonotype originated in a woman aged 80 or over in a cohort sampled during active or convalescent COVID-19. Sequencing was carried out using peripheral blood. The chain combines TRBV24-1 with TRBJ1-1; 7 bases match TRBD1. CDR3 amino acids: CATSDSQGVGWDTEAFF. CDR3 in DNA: TGTGCCACCAGTGATTCCCAGGGGGTCGGTTGGGACACTGAAGCTTTCTTT.